This T cell receptor (beta chain) was documented in a study of blood T cell repertoires in COVID-19. The wider study: Acute and convalescent COVID-19 samples came from the United States, Italy and Spain.

The CDR3 has 11 residues. From germline, CDR1 is DFQATT and CDR2 SNEGSKA (reference sequence). V was clipped by 3 bases and J by 8 bases, with 7 bases between them. This clone has more than one count but fewer than ten. Sequencing used immunoSEQ multiplex PCR; TCRdb keeps in-frame clones, though not all of them. The repertoire consists of 110,000 to 150,000 clones, with 60% to 85% occurring once and the leading ten covering approximately 8%. Input material: peripheral blood. The TCR sequence derives from a man aged 50-60 years with active or convalescent COVID-19. The gene calls are TRBV20-1 and TRBJ1-4, with D hard to call. As DNA, the CDR3 is TGCAGTGCTAGTTGGAGGGAAAAACTGTTTTTT. Protein sequence: CSASWREKLFF.